Listed here is a single T cell receptor beta chain. The target antigen is unknown. This sample is drawn from a study of response to subunit inactivated influenza vaccine. General study findings and limits: Authors suggested seasonal influenza vaccinations each recruit few new T cells.

This CDR3 is built from 15 residues. The junction had 8 bases not matched to a gene; V was cut back by 3 bases and J by 6 bases. Per germline, CDR1 SGDLS and CDR2 YYNGEE. TCRdb re-called the RT-PCR reads with MiXCR, one entry per CDR3 protein. The sample consists of 590,000 or so distinct CDR3 sequences, around 13% of them appearing once. The TCR was taken from a man aged 45 to 65 who received an inactivated influenza vaccine. Here the sequenced sample was PBMCs from blood, taken around 14 days before vaccination. This sequence joins TRBV9 and TRBJ2-7, with 11 bases aligning to TRBD2. CDR3 region: CASSARGLAAGEQYF. The CDR3 region has the DNA TGTGCCAGCAGCGCCCGGGGACTAGCGGCGGGCGAGCAGTACTTC. Full variable domain (remainder filled in from reference TRBV9 and TRBJ2-7): DSGVTQTPKHLITATGQRVTLRCSPRSGDLSVYWYQQSLDQGLQFLIQYYNGEERAKGNILERFSAQQFPDLHSELNLSSLELGDSALYFCASSARGLAAGEQYFGPGTRLTVT.